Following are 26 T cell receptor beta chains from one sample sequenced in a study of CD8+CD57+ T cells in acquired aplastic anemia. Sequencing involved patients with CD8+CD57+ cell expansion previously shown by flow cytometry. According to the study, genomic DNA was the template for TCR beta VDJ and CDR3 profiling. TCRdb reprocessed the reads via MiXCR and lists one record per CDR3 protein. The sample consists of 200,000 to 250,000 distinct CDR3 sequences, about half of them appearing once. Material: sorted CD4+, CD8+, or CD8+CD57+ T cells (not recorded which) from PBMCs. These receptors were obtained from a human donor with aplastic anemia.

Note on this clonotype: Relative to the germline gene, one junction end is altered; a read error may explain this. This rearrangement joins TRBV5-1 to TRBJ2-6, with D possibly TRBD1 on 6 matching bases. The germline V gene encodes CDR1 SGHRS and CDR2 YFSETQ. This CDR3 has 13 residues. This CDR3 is CASSLVGGNVLTF. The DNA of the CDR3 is TGCGCCAGCAGCTTAGTAGGGGGCAACGTCCTGACTTTC.

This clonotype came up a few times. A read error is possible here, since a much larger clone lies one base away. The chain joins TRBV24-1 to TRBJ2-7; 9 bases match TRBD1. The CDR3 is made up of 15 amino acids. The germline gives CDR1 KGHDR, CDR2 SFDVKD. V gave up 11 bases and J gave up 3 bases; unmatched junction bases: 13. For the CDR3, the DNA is TGTGCCATCCACCGCATCGGGACAGGGTTCTACGAGCAGTACTTC. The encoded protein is CAIHRIGTGFYEQYF.

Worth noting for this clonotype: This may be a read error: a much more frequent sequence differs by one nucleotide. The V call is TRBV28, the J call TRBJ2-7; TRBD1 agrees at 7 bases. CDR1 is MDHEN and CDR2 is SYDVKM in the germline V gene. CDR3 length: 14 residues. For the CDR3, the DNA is TGTGCCGGCAGTACTTATGGGACAGCCTACGAGCAGTACTTC. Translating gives CAGSTYGTAYEQYF.

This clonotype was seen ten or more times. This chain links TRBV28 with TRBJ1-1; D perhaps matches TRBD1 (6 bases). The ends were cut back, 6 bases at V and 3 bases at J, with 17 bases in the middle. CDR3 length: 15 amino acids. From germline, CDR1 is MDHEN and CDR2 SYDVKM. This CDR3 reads CASSLLTGEYTEAFF. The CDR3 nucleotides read TGTGCCAGCAGCCTGCTGACAGGTGAATACACTGAAGCTTTCTTT.

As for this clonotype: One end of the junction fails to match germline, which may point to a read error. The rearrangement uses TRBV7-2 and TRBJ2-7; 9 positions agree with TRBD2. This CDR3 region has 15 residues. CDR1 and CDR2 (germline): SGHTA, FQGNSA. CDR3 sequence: CASSLAGGVGYVQYF. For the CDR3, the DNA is TGTGCCAGCAGCTTGGCGGGGGGGGTTGGCTACGTGCAGTACTTC.

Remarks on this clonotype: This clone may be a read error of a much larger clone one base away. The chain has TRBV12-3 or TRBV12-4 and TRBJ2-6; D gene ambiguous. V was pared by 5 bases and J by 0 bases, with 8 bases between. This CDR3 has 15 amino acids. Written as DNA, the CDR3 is TGTGCCAGCAGTCCGGGCCTCTCTGGGGCCAACGTCCTGACTTTC. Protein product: CASSPGLSGANVLTF.

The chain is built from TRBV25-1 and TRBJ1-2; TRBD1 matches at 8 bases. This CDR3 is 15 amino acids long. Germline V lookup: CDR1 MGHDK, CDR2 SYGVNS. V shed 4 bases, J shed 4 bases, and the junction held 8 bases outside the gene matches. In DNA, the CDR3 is TGTGCCAGCAGTGGTGCAGCAGGGGGCTTCTATGGCTACACCTTC. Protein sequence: CASSGAAGGFYGYTF.

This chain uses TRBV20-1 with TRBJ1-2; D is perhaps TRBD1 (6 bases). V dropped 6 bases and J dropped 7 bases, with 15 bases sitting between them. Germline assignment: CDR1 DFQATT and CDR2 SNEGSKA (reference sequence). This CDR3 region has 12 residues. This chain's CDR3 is CSASRGAGGYTF. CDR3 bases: TGCAGTGCCTCGAGGGGGGCGGGTGGCTACACCTTC.

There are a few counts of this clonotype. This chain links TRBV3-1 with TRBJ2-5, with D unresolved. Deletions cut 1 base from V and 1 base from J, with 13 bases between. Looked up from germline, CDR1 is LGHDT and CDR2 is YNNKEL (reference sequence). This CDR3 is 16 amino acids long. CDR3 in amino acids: CASSQVADERQETQYF. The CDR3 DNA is TGTGCCAGCAGCCAAGTTGCCGACGAACGCCAAGAGACCCAGTACTTC.

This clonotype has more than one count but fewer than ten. The CDR3 sequence is CASSMDRVETQYF. The CDR3 region has the DNA TGTGCCAGTAGTATGGACAGGGTCGAGACCCAGTACTTC. The rearrangement links TRBV19 to TRBJ2-5, with 8 positions matching TRBD1. Trimming removed 3 bases from V and 5 bases from J; junction bases left unmatched: 2. Germline lookup yields CDR1 LNHDA and CDR2 SQIVND (reference sequence). The CDR3 totals 13 residues.

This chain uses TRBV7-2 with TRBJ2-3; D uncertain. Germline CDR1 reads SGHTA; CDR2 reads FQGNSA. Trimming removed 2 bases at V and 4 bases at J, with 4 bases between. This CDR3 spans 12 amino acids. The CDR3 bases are TGTGCCAGCAGCTTACCGGCAGATACGCAGTATTTT. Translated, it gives CASSLPADTQYF.

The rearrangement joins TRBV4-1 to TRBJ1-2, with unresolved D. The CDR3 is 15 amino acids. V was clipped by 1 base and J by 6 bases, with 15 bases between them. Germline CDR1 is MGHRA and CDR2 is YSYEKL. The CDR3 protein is CASSQGLGSRNGYTF. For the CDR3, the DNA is TGCGCCAGCAGCCAAGGTCTGGGATCCAGGAATGGCTACACCTTC.

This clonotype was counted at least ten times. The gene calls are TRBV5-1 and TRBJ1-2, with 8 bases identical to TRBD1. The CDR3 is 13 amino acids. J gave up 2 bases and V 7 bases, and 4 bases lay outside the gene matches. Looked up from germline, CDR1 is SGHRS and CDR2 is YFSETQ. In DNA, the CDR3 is TGCGCCAGCCGACAGGGGCCCAACTATGGCTACACCTTC. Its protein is CASRQGPNYGYTF. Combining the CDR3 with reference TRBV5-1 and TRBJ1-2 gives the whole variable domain KAGVTQTPRYLIKTRGQQVTLSCSPISGHRSVSWYQQTPGQGLQFLFEYFSETQRNKGNFPGRFSGRQFSNSRSEMNVSTLELGDSALYLCASRQGPNYGYTFGSGTRLTVV.

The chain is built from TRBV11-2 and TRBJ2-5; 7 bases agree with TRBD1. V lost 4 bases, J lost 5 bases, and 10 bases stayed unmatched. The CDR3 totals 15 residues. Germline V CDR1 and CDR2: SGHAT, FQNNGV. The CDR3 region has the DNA TGTGCCAGCAGCTACCTGACAGGGTGGGCGGAGACCCAGTACTTC. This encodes CASSYLTGWAETQYF.

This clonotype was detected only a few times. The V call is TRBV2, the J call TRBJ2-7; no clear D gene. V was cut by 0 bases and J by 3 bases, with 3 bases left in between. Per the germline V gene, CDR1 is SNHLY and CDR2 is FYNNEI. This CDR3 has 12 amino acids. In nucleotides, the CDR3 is TGTGCCAGCAGTGAAGCGGGCTACGAGCAGTACTTC. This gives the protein CASSEAGYEQYF.

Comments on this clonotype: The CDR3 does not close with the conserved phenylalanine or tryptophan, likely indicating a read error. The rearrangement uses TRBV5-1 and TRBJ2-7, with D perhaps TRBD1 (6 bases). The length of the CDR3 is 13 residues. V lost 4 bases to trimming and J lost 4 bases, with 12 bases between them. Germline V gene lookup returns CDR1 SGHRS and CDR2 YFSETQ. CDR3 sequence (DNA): TGCGCCAGCAGCCAGCTACAGGGATACGAGCAGTACTCC. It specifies CASSQLQGYEQYS.

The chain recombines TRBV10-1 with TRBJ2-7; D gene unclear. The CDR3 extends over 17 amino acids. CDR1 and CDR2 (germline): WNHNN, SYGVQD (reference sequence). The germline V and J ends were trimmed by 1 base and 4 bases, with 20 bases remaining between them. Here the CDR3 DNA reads TGCGCCAGCAGTGAGTACCCACCCGAGAACCTAGGGTACGAGCAGTACTTC. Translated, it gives CASSEYPPENLGYEQYF.

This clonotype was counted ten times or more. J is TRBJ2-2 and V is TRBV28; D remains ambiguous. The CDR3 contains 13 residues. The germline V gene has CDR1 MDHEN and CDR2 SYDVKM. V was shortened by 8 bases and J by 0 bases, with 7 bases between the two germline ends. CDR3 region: CASETANTGELFF. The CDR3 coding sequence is TGTGCCAGCGAGACGGCGAACACCGGGGAGCTGTTTTTT.

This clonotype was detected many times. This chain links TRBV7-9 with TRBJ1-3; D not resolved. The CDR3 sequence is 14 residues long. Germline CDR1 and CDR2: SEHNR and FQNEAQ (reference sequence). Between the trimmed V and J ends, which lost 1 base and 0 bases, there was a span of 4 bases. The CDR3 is CASSLEVSGNTIYF. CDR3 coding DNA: TGTGCCAGCAGCTTAGAGGTCTCTGGAAACACCATATATTTT.

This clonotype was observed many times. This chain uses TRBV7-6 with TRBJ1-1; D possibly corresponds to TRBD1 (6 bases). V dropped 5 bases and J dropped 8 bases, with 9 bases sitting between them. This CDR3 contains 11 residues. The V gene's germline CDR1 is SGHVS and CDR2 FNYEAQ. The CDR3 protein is CASSDQGEAFF. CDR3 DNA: TGTGCCAGCAGCGATCAGGGGGAAGCTTTCTTT.

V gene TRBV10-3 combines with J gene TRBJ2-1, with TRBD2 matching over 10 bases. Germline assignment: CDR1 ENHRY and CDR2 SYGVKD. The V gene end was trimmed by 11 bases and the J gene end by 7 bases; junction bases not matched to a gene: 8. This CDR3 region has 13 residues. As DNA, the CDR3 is TGTGCCTCCGGACTAGCGGAGGGGAATGAGCAGTTCTTC. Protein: CASGLAEGNEQFF.

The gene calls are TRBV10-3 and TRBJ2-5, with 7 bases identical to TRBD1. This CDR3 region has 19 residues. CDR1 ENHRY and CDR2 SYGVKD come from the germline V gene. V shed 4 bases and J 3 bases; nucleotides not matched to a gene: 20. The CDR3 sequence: CAISVQGINTGDREETQYF. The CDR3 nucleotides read TGTGCCATCAGTGTCCAGGGGATCAACACCGGGGACAGAGAAGAGACCCAGTACTTC.

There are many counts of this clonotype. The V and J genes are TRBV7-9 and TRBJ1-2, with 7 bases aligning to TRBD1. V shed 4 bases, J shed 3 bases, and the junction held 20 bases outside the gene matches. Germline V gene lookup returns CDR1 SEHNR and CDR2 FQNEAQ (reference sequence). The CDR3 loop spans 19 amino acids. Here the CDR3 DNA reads TGTGCCAGCAGCTACTACCCCGGGACAGCCAAATTTCAGGACTATGGCTACACCTTC. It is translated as CASSYYPGTAKFQDYGYTF.

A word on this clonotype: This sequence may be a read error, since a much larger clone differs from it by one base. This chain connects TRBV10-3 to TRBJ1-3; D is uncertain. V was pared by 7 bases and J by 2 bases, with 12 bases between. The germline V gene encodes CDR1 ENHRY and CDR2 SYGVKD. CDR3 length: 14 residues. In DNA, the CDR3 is TGTGCCATCACACAAGGTTACCCTGGAAACACCATATATTTT. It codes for CAITQGYPGNTIYF.

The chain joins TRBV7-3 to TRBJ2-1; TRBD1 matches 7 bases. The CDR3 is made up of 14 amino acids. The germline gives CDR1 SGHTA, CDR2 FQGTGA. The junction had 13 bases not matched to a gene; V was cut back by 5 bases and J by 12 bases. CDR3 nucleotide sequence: TGTGCCAGCAGCCACAGGGGAATCACAGATACGCAGTTCTTC. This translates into CASSHRGITDTQFF.

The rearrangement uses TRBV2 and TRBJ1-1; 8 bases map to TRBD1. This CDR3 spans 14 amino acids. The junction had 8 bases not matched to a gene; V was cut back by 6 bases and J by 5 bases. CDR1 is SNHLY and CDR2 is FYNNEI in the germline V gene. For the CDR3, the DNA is TGTGCCAGCAGAGTTGGACAGGGAGAGACTGAAGCTTTCTTT. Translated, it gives CASRVGQGETEAFF.